This entry concerns a single TCR beta chain. The antigen remains unidentified. The treatment denotes: oral pan-JAK inhibitor, 5-10 mg twice daily. This entry belongs to a study of CD8+ T cells in alopecia areata. Points from the study as a whole: More clonal than normal scalp was lesional scalp, particularly alopecia totalis/universalis. Uncertainty remains about how baseline CD8+ expansion links to response, with one nonresponder.

Once RNA had been extracted, it was reverse transcribed into cDNA to act as the sequencing template. TCRdb's copy holds only in-frame clones and misses some; the assay was immunoSEQ multiplex PCR. The top ten hold more than 20% of the sample, which has approximately 140,000 clones, roughly four fifths seen once. V trimming: 3 bases; J trimming: 7 bases; junction bases outside the gene matches: 16. The germline V gene encodes CDR1 SGHRS and CDR2 YFSETQ. CDR3 length: 18 residues. This specimen consisted of CD8+ T cells sorted from blood, obtained at week 4, from a patient treated with tofacitinib. The sequence derives from a human donor with alopecia areata. The chain uses TRBV5-1 and TRBJ2-5; 12 bases align to TRBD1. This CDR3 reads CASSSGQGALDRRWTQYF. CDR3 nucleotides: TGCGCCAGCAGCTCGGGACAGGGGGCTTTAGATCGTCGATGGACCCAGTACTTC.